This T cell receptor beta chain was captured by sequencing in a study of cytomegalovirus exposure and HLA in healthy donors. Broader study findings: Accurate predictions that matched the HLA-A and HLA-B alleles of most subjects were reportedly made from TCR beta sequences.

Germline-derived CDR1 and CDR2 are MDHEN and SYDVKM. The CDR3 is 15 residues long. V was shortened by 1 base and J by 8 bases, with 14 bases between the two germline ends. 13 Jbeta primers and 60 Vbeta primers were used for the PCR. The method was immunoSEQ multiplex PCR; TCRdb's version includes in-frame clones alone and lacks a portion of them. The repertoire consists of approximately 150,000 clones, with 70% to 80% occurring once and the leading ten covering roughly 1%. About this clone itself: Antigen specificity is unknown.

V gene TRBV28 combines with J gene TRBJ1-4; tentative D call: TRBD1 (5 bases). The receptor's source is a woman aged 60-70 years in good health and CMV-seronegative. Sequenced: PBMCs. The CDR3 nucleotides read TGTGCCAGCAGTTTATTGGGGGGAACCATCGAAAAACTGTTTTTT. Translated, it gives CASSLLGGTIEKLFF.